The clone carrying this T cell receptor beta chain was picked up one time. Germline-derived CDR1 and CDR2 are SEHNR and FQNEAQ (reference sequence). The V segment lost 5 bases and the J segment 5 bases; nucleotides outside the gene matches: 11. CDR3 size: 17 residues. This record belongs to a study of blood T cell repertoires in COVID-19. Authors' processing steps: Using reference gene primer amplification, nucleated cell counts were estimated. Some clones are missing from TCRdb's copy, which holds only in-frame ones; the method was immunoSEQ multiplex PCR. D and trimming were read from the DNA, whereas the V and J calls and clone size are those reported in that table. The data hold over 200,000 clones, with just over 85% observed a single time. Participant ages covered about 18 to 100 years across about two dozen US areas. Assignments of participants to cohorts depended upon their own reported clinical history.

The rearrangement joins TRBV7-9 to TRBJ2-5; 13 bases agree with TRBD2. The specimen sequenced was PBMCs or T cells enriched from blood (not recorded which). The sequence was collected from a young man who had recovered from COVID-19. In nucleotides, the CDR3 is TGTGCCAGCAGCCTTACAGGACTAGCGGGAGTTAACGAGACCCAGTACTTC. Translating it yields CASSLTGLAGVNETQYF.